This T cell receptor beta chain comes out of a study of T cells in Graves' hyperthyroidism and ophthalmopathy. General study points: Ophthalmopathy got predicted by the model a median 6.5 months before its onset.

Trimming pared 2 bases from V and 4 bases from J, leaving 17 bases between. There are 16 residues in the CDR3. CDR1 SGHAT and CDR2 FQDESV come from the germline V gene (reference sequence). Template material for amplifying TCR beta CDR3 regions consisted of RNA transcripts. HTBI primers were the set used in a first-round RT-PCR of the TCR CDR3. TCRdb itself ran the multiplex PCR reads through MiXCR, one entry per CDR3 protein. The sample has around 560,000 distinct CDR3 sequences; 15% to 20% are singletons. A few counts support this clonotype. Antigen specificity is unknown. A much larger clone lies a single base off, so this may be a read error. The CDR3 does not close with the conserved phenylalanine or tryptophan, likely indicating a read error. Hyperthyroidism of Graves' type that showed no ophthalmopathy progression within 18 months was stable. Among the patients, aged 18 to 65, hyperthyroidism was newly diagnosed and had lasted under 2 months.

This chain links TRBV11-1 with TRBJ1-1; perhaps TRBD1 as D (5 bases). The specimen was blood. The TCR was taken from a woman between 18 and 29 years old with Graves' hyperthyroidism. CDR3 nucleotides: TGTGCCAGCAGCTTACCCGCCCTTGGGGGAATCACTGAAGCTTTCCTT. It translates to CASSLPALGGITEAFL.